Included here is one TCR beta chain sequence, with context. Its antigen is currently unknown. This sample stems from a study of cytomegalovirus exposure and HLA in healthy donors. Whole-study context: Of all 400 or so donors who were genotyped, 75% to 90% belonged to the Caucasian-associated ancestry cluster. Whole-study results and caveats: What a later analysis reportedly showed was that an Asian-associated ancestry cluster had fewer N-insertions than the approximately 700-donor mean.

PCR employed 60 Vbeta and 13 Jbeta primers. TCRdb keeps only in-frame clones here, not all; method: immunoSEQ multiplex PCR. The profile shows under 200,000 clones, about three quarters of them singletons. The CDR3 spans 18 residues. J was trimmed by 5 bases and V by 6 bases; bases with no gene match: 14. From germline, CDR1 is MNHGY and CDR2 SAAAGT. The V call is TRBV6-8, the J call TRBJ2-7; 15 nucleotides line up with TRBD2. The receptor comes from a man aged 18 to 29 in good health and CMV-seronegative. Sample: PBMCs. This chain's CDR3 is CASSPGLAGGPGGHEQYF. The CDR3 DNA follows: TGTGCCAGCAGCCCCGGACTAGCGGGAGGGCCTGGGGGTCACGAGCAGTACTTC.